These 2 T cell receptor beta chains were all obtained from the same sample, sequenced in a study of cytomegalovirus exposure and HLA in healthy donors. PCR employed 60 Vbeta and 13 Jbeta primers. The protocol was immunoSEQ multiplex PCR, while the TCRdb copy is restricted to in-frame clones and leaves out a portion. The table has 160,000 or so clones, 70% to 85% seen once; the top ten hold 0.69%. Sequencing was done on a sample of PBMCs. The receptor set was obtained from a woman aged 40 to 50 in good health and CMV-seronegative.

This chain connects TRBV12-5 to TRBJ2-3, with D possibly matching TRBD2 (6 bases). V was shortened by 7 bases and J by 4 bases, with 12 bases between the two germline ends. This CDR3 is 13 amino acids long. Germline assignment: CDR1 LGHNT and CDR2 FRNRAP. For the CDR3, the DNA is TGTGCTAGTGACAAAAGGGACTCAGATACGCAGTATTTT. It translates to CASDKRDSDTQYF.

The chain couples TRBV7-8 to TRBJ1-2, with TRBD1 matching over 7 bases. V lost 1 base to trimming and J lost 7 bases; unmatched junction nucleotides: 15. Germline V gives CDR1 SGHVS, CDR2 FQNEAQ. This CDR3 has 17 amino acids. The CDR3: CASSLGRGPGITFGYTF. The CDR3, as DNA: TGTGCCAGCAGCTTAGGGAGGGGGCCGGGGATAACGTTTGGCTACACCTTC.